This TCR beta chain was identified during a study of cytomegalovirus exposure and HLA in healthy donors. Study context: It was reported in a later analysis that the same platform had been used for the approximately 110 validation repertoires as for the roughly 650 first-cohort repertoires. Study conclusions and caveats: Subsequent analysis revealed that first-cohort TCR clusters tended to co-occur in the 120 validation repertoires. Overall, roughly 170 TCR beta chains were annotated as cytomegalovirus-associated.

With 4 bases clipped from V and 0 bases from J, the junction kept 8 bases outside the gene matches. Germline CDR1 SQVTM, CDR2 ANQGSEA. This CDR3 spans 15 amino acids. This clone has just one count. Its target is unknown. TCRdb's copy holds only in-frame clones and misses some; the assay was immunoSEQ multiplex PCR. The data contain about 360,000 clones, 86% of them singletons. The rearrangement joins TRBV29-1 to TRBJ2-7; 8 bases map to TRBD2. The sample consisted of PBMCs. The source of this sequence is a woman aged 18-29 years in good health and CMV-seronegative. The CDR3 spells CSVVWTSKGSYEQYF. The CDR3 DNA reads TGCAGCGTTGTTTGGACTAGCAAAGGCTCCTACGAGCAGTACTTC.